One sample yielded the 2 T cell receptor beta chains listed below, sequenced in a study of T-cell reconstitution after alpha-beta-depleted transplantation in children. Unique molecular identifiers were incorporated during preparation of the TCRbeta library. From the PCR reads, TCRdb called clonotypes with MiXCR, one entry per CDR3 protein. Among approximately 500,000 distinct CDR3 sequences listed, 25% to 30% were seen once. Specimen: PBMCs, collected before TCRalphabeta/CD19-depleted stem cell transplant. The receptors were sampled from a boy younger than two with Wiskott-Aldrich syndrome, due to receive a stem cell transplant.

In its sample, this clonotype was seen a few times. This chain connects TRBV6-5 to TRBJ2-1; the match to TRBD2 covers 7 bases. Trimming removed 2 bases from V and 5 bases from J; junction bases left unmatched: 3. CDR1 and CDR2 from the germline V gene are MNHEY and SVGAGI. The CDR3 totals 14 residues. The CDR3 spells CASSYGGGDNEQFF. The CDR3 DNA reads TGTGCCAGCAGTTACGGCGGGGGTGACAATGAGCAGTTCTTC.

The CDR3 DNA reads TGTGCCAGCAGCTTACCAGCCTGGAGGGCCCACAATGAGCAGTTCTTC. Protein sequence: CASSLPAWRAHNEQFF. The rearrangement uses TRBV7-8 and TRBJ2-1; a weak D match, TRBD2 (6 bases). The V end lost 2 bases, the J end lost 5 bases, and 16 bases lay between the germline ends. Germline CDR1 reads SGHVS; CDR2 reads FQNEAQ. The CDR3 is made up of 16 amino acids. The complete variable domain, with remaining parts taken from reference TRBV7-8 and TRBJ2-1, reads GAGVSQSPRYKVAKRGQDVALRCDPISGHVSLFWYQQALGQGPEFLTYFQNEAQLDKSGLPSDRFFAERPEGSVSTLKIQRTQQEDSAVYLCASSLPAWRAHNEQFFGPGTRLTVL.